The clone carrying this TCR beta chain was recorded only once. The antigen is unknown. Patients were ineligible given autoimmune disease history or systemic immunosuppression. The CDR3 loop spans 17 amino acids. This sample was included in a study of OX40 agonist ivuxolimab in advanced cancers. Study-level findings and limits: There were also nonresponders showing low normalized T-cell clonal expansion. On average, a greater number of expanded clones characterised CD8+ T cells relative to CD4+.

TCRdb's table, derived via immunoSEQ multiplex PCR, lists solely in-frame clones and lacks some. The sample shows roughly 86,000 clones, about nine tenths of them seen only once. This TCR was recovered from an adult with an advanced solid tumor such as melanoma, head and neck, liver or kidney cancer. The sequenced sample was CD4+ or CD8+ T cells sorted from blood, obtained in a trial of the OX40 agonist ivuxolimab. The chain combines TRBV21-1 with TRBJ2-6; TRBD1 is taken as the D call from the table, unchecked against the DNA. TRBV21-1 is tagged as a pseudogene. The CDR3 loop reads CASSKGPQGRGANVLTF. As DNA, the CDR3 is TGTGCCAGCAGCAAAGGTCCGCAGGGGCGTGGGGCCAACGTCCTGACTTTC.